This T cell receptor beta chain was identified during a study of CD8 T cells in Susac syndrome. The patients serving as multiple sclerosis controls were treatment-naive. They had stable or active relapsing-remitting disease and fulfilled revised McDonald criteria. TEMRA cells were enriched by FACS, and CD4+ and CD8+ T cells were negatively isolated. The junction had 16 bases not matched to a gene; V was cut back by 6 bases and J by 2 bases. The length of the CDR3 is 20 residues. Germline assignment: CDR1 MDHEN and CDR2 SYDVKM. With random hexamers, reverse transcription was performed on about 0.5 to 1 ug of RNA. The CDR3 of TCR beta was amplified by immunoSEQ multiplex PCR across 54 Vbeta and 13 Jbeta. TCRdb re-derived calls from the immunoSEQ multiplex PCR reads in MiXCR, one entry per CDR3 protein. The sample carries 150,000 to 200,000 distinct CDR3 sequences, roughly 95% recorded once.

The source of this sequence is a human donor with multiple sclerosis. Material for sequencing was CD4+ T cells from PBMCs. The chain uses TRBV28 and TRBJ2-6; the match to TRBD2 covers 10 bases. CDR3 residues: CASSLRGSGRKRAGANVLTF. The CDR3 DNA reads as TGTGCCAGCAGCCTGCGGGGTAGCGGGAGGAAAAGAGCTGGGGCCAACGTCCTGACTTTC.